These 22 T cell receptor beta chains were sequenced from one sample in a study of blood T cell repertoires in COVID-19 (dated by TCRdb to between 2020 and 2021). The library came from the immunoSEQ multiplex PCR assay. Held by TCRdb, this immuneACCESS table contains in-frame sequences only and omits some clones. Under half of the omission traces to an unresolved V gene where checked; the cause of the rest is unknown. Counted in this sample were some 250,000 clones; around nine tenths of them appeared once. Approximately 7% of the sample is in the top ten clones. Sequenced: peripheral blood. The source is a woman between 70 and 85 years old with active or convalescent COVID-19.

This clone was observed once. The chain is built from TRBV6-6 and TRBJ1-5, with no clear D. V lost 4 bases to trimming and J lost 5 bases, with 3 bases between them. The germline gives CDR1 MNHNY, CDR2 SVGAGI (reference sequence). The CDR3 has 11 residues. CDR3 in amino acids: CASSSDQPQHF. The CDR3, as DNA: TGTGCCAGCAGTTCGGATCAGCCCCAGCATTTT.

V gene TRBV6-5 combines with J gene TRBJ1-2, with a weak D call TRBD1 (5 bases). The germline V gene encodes CDR1 MNHEY and CDR2 SVGAGI. V dropped 2 bases and J dropped 5 bases, with 9 bases sitting between them. The CDR3 has 13 amino acids. CDR3 sequence reads: CASSYGAVYGYTF. The CDR3 bases are TGTGCCAGCAGTTACGGGGCAGTGTATGGCTACACCTTC.

The V call is TRBV3-1 (or the pseudogene TRBV3-2), the J call TRBJ2-7; 8 positions agree with TRBD2. Germline V lookup: CDR1 LGHDT, CDR2 YNNKEL (reference sequence). V lost 2 bases, J lost 7 bases, and 13 bases stayed unmatched. The CDR3 consists of 16 residues. CDR3 sequence reads: CASSQPKRGGFGEQYF. DNA for the CDR3: TGTGCCAGCAGCCAACCGAAACGGGGGGGCTTTGGGGAGCAGTACTTC.

This clone appeared once. The rearrangement links TRBV24-1 to TRBJ2-1, with 9 nucleotides matching TRBD1. V lost 3 bases, J lost 8 bases, and 10 bases stayed unmatched. CDR3 length: 16 residues. The germline gives CDR1 KGHDR, CDR2 SFDVKD. In DNA form, the CDR3 reads TGTGCCACCAGTGATAGGGGACAGGGTATAATCGATGAGCAGTTCTTC. Protein product: CATSDRGQGIIDEQFF.

The sample holds a few counts of this clone. V usage is TRBV18 and J usage is TRBJ1-1, with D tentatively TRBD1 (6 bases). The germline gives CDR1 KGHSH, CDR2 LQKENI. The CDR3 totals 15 residues. Trimming cost V 2 bases and J 2 bases, with 12 bases left between them. Here the CDR3 reads CASSPRQGINTEAFF. The CDR3 coding sequence is TGTGCCAGCTCACCAAGGCAGGGGATAAACACTGAAGCTTTCTTT.

The J gene is TRBJ2-7, the V gene TRBV4-3; D is possibly TRBD1 (6 bases). The V end was cut by 0 bases, the J end by 0 bases, with 12 bases between. The CDR3 has 16 amino acids. Germline values: CDR1 LGHNA, CDR2 YSLEER. The CDR3 DNA sequence: TGCGCCAGCAGCCAAGATGGACAGTTTAACTCCTACGAGCAGTACTTC. Protein: CASSQDGQFNSYEQYF.

The V and J genes are TRBV19 and TRBJ1-1; D might be TRBD1 (6 bases). Germline lookup yields CDR1 LNHDA and CDR2 SQIVND (reference sequence). Trimming shortened V by 11 bases and J by 5 bases, and 24 bases separated the two germline ends. The CDR3 extends over 15 amino acids. CDR3 residues: CASTGQRLGGTEAFF. The CDR3 DNA reads TGTGCCTCCACTGGACAGAGACTTGGGGGAACTGAAGCTTTCTTT.

This chain joins TRBV7-2 and TRBJ2-2; 8 bases are a match to TRBD1. The CDR3 extends over 15 amino acids. Germline CDR1 is SGHTA and CDR2 is FQGNSA. J lost 5 bases, V lost 1 base, and 3 bases had no gene match. The DNA for the CDR3 is TGTGCCAGCAGCTTAGGCCAGGGGGCGACCGGGGAGCTGTTTTTT. Protein sequence: CASSLGQGATGELFF.

The chain links TRBV7-6 to TRBJ1-6; D gene unclear. The CDR3 totals 13 residues. Trimming cost V 0 bases and J 9 bases, with 6 bases left between them. CDR1 and CDR2 from the germline V gene are SGHVS and FNYEAQ. CDR3 sequence: CASSLAASSPLHF. CDR3 bases: TGTGCCAGCAGCTTAGCGGCCAGTTCACCCCTCCACTTT.

The rearrangement links TRBV12-3 or TRBV12-4 to TRBJ1-5; unclear D gene. V lost 6 bases to trimming and J lost 4 bases, with 10 bases between them. The CDR3 has 13 amino acids. The CDR3 nucleotides are TGTGCCAGCAGCCCGACCGGGAATCAGCCCCAGCATTTT. It translates to CASSPTGNQPQHF.

For the CDR3, the DNA is TGCGCCAGCAGCCAAGGAGATCGGCAAGAGACCCAGTACTTC. Protein sequence: CASSQGDRQETQYF. The V call is TRBV4-1, the J call TRBJ2-5; D not resolved. This CDR3 contains 14 residues. Germline CDR1 MGHRA, CDR2 YSYEKL. V lost 1 base and J 2 bases, leaving 8 bases between the germline ends.

This sequence joins TRBV24-1 and TRBJ1-2, with D hard to call. Trimming pared 5 bases from V and 2 bases from J, leaving 8 bases between. Germline V gene lookup returns CDR1 KGHDR and CDR2 SFDVKD. The CDR3 length is 13 residues. The CDR3 coding sequence is TGTGCCACCAGTGGGAGGGCAAACTATGGCTACACCTTC. This codes for CATSGRANYGYTF.

V usage is TRBV4-1 and J usage is TRBJ1-5, with D tentatively TRBD1 (5 bases). Germline CDR1 and CDR2: MGHRA and YSYEKL. The CDR3 totals 16 residues. V was shortened by 5 bases and J by 1 base, with 15 bases between the two germline ends. In DNA form, the CDR3 reads TGCGCCAGCAGCGACCAGGGAGGGCCCAGCAATCAGCCCCAGCATTTT. Translating gives CASSDQGGPSNQPQHF.

This chain joins TRBV25-1 and TRBJ2-3; maybe TRBD1 (6 bases). V shed 2 bases and J shed 2 bases, with 14 bases lying between them. The germline gives CDR1 MGHDK, CDR2 SYGVNS. The CDR3 sequence is 16 residues long. CDR3 sequence (DNA): TGTGCCAGCAGTGAAGGAGGACAGCCGTTCACAGATACGCAGTATTTT. As protein: CASSEGGQPFTDTQYF.

This clone was counted only a few times. This chain joins TRBV19 and TRBJ1-5; 9 nucleotides align to TRBD1. J was trimmed by 4 bases and V by 6 bases; bases with no gene match: 7. This CDR3 is 15 amino acids long. From germline, CDR1 is LNHDA and CDR2 SQIVND (reference sequence). CDR3 residues: CASRSTGGVNQPQHF. For the CDR3, the DNA is TGTGCCAGTAGATCGACAGGGGGAGTAAATCAGCCCCAGCATTTT.

This clone was observed a few times. The chain employs TRBV27 and TRBJ1-1; D not certain. V was shortened by 6 bases and J by 5 bases, with 16 bases between the two germline ends. CDR1 is MNHEY and CDR2 is SMNVEV in the germline V gene (reference sequence). This CDR3 is 14 amino acids long. CDR3 coding DNA: TGTGCCAGCAGACAAGGACTGATGAGGACTGAAGCTTTCTTT. It translates to CASRQGLMRTEAFF.

The rearrangement links TRBV6-5 to TRBJ1-2; D not resolved. CDR3 length: 11 residues. V was trimmed by 6 bases and J by 8 bases, leaving 10 bases between them. Germline V gene lookup returns CDR1 MNHEY and CDR2 SVGAGI. The CDR3 sequence is CASRAVGGYTF. The CDR3 DNA reads TGTGCCAGCAGAGCCGTGGGCGGCTACACCTTC.

The rearrangement joins TRBV6-2 or TRBV6-3 to TRBJ2-4; D is possibly TRBD1 (6 bases). This CDR3 is built from 14 residues. The V gene's germline CDR1 is MNHEY and CDR2 SVGEGT. V gave up 2 bases and J gave up 4 bases, with 9 bases separating them. In nucleotides, the CDR3 is TGTGCCAGCAGTTACCTAACAGGGAAAAACATTCAGTACTTC. Translation gives CASSYLTGKNIQYF.

This clone was recorded once. The genes are TRBV7-6 and TRBJ2-2, with 10 bases aligning to TRBD1. Germline V lookup: CDR1 SGHVS, CDR2 FNYEAQ. The CDR3 runs 17 residues. With 5 bases clipped from V and 7 bases from J, the junction kept 13 bases outside the gene matches. CDR3 sequence: CASSPYLGTGVGGELFF. The CDR3 nucleotides are TGTGCCAGCAGCCCATACCTCGGGACAGGGGTCGGCGGGGAGCTGTTTTTT.

This sequence joins TRBV3-1 (or the pseudogene TRBV3-2) and TRBJ1-6, with no clear D. Germline V CDR1 and CDR2: LGHDT, YNNKEL (reference sequence). CDR3 length: 16 residues. V was pared by 5 bases and J by 0 bases, with 11 bases between. The CDR3 loop reads CASSSPLGSYNSPLHF. CDR3 DNA sequence: TGTGCCAGCAGCTCCCCTCTCGGCTCCTATAATTCACCCCTCCACTTT.

J is TRBJ2-1 and V is TRBV6-2 or TRBV6-3; 12 positions agree with TRBD2. In germline, CDR1 is MNHEY, CDR2 SVGEGT. The trim removed 5 bases at V and 10 bases at J, leaving 12 bases unmatched. There are 16 residues in the CDR3. Here the CDR3 DNA reads TGTGCCAGCAGTACCCAGACTAGCGGGGGCTCCCGAGAGCAGTTCTTC. Translation: CASSTQTSGGSREQFF.

J is TRBJ2-5 and V is TRBV7-2, with 13 bases matching TRBD2. V lost 5 bases and J lost 5; bases outside the gene matches: 11. Germline V gives CDR1 SGHTA, CDR2 FQGNSA. This CDR3 contains 17 residues. The CDR3 bases are TGTGCCAGCAGCCAAACTAAGGGACTAGCGGGGCGGGAGACCCAGTACTTC. It codes for CASSQTKGLAGRETQYF.